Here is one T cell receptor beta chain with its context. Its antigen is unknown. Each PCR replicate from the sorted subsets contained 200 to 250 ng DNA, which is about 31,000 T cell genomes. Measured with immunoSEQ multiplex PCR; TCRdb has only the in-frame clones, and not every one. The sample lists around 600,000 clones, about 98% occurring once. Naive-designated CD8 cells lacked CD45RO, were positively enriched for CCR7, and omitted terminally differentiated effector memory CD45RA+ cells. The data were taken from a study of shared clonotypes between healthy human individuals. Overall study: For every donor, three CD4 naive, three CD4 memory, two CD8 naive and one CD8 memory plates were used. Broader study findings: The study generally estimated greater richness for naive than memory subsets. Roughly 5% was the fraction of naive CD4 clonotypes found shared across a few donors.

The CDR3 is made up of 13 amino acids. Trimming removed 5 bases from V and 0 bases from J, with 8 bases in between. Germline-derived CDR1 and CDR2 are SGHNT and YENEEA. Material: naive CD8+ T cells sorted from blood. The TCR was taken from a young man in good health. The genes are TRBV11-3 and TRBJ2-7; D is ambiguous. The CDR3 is CASSRSDSYEQYF. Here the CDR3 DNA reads TGTGCCAGCAGCCGGAGCGACTCCTACGAGCAGTACTTC. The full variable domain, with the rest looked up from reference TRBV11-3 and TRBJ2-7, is EAGVVQSPRYKIIEKKQPVAFWCNPISGHNTLYWYLQNLGQGPELLIRYENEEAVDDSQLPKDRFSAERLKGVDSTLKIQPAELGDSAVYLCASSRSDSYEQYFGPGTRLTVT.